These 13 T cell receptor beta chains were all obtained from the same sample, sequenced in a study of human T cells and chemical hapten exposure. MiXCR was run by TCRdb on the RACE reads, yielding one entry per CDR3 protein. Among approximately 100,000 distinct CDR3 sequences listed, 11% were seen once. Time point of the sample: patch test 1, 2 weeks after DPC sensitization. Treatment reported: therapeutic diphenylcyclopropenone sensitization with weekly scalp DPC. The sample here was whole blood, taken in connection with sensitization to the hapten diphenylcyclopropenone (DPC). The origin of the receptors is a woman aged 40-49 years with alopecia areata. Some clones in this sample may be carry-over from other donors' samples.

Here the CDR3 reads CASSLTSGLYSDTQYF. The CDR3 DNA follows: TGTGCCAGCAGCTTAACTAGCGGACTATACTCAGATACGCAGTATTTT. The chain carries TRBV7-3 and TRBJ2-3; a possible D gene is TRBD2 (6 bases). CDR3 length equals 16 residues. CDR1 and CDR2 from the germline V gene are SGHTA and FQGTGA. The V end lost 0 bases, the J end lost 4 bases, and 14 bases lay between the germline ends.

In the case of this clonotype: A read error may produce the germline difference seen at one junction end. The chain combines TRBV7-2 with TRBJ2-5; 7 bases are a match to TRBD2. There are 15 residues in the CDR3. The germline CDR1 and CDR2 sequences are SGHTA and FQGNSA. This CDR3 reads CACSFSSGRQETQYF. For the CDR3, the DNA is TGTGCCTGCAGCTTCTCTAGCGGCCGTCAAGAGACCCAGTACTTC.

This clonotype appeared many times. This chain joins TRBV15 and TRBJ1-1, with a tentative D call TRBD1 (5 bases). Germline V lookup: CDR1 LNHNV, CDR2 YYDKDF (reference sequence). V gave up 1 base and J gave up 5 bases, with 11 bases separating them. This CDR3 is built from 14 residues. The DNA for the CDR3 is TGTGCCACCAGCAGAGCAGGTGGGGGGACTGAAGCTTTCTTT. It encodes CATSRAGGGTEAFF.

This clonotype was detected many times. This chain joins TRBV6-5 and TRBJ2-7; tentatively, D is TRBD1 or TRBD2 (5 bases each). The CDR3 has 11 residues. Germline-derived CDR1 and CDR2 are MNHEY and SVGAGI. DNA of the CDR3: TGTGCGGGGCTTCGGGGCCACGAGCAGTACTTC. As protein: CAGLRGHEQYF.

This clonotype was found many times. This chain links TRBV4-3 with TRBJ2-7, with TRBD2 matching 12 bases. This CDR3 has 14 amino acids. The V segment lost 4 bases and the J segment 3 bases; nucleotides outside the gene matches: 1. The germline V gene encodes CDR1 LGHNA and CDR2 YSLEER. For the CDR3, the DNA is TGCGCCAGCAGCCCGGGACTAGCGGGCTACGAGCAGTACTTC. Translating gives CASSPGLAGYEQYF.

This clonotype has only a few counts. This chain's CDR3 is CASSGTGSSGNTIYF. The CDR3 coding sequence is TGTGCCAGCAGCGGGACCGGCAGTTCTGGAAACACCATATATTTT. V and J are TRBV9 and TRBJ1-3, with D unresolved. V was clipped by 3 bases and J by 1 base, with 11 bases between them. Germline lookup yields CDR1 SGDLS and CDR2 YYNGEE. The CDR3 totals 15 residues.

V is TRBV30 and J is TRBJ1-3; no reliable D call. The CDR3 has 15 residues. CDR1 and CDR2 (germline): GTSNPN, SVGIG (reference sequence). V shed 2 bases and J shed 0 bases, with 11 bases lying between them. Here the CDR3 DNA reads TGTGCCTGGAGTTTGGGCAGAAACTCTGGAAACACCATATATTTT. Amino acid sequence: CAWSLGRNSGNTIYF.

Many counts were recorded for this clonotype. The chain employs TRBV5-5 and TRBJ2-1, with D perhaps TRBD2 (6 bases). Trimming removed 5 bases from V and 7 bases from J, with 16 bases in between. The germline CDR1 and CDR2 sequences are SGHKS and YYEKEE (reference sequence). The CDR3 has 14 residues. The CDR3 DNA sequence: TGTGCCAGCAGTGCGAGGGACGGGGGAAATGAGCAGTTCTTC. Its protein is CASSARDGGNEQFF.

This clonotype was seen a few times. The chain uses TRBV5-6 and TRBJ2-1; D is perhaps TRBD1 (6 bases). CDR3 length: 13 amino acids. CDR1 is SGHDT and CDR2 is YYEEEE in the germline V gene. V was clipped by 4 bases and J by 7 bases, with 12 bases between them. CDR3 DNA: TGTGCCAGCAGCGCTCCCCAGGGGAATGAGCAGTTCTTC. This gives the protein CASSAPQGNEQFF.

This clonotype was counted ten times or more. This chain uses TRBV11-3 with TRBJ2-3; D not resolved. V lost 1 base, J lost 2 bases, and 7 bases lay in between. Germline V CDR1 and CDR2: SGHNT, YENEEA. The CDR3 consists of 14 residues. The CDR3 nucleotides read TGTGCCAGCAGCTTAGGAGAGAACACAGATACGCAGTATTTT. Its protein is CASSLGENTDTQYF.

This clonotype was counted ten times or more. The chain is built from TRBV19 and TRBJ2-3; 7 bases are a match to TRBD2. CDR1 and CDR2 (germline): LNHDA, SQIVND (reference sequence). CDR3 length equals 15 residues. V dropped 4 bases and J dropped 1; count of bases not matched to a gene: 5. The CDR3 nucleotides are TGTGCCAGTAGTAGGGGACTACCGGGCACAGATACGCAGTATTTT. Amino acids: CASSRGLPGTDTQYF. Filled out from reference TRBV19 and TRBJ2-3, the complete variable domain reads DGGITQSPKYLFRKEGQNVTLSCEQNLNHDAMYWYRQDPGQGLRLIYYSQIVNDFQKGDIAEGYSVSREKKESFPLTVTSAQKNPTAFYLCASSRGLPGTDTQYFGPGTRLTVL.

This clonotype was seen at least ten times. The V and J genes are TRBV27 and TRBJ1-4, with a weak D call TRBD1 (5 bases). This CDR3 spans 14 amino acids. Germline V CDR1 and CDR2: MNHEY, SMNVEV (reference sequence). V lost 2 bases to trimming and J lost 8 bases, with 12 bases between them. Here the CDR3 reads CASSLGTASEKLFF. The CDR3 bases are TGTGCCAGCAGTTTAGGGACCGCCAGCGAAAAACTGTTTTTT.

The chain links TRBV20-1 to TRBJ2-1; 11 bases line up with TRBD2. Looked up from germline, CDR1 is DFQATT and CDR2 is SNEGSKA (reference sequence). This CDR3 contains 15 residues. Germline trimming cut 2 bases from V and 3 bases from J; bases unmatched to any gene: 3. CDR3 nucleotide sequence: TGCAGTGCTAGAATGCTAGCGGGAGGCTACAATGAGCAGTTCTTC. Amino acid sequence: CSARMLAGGYNEQFF.